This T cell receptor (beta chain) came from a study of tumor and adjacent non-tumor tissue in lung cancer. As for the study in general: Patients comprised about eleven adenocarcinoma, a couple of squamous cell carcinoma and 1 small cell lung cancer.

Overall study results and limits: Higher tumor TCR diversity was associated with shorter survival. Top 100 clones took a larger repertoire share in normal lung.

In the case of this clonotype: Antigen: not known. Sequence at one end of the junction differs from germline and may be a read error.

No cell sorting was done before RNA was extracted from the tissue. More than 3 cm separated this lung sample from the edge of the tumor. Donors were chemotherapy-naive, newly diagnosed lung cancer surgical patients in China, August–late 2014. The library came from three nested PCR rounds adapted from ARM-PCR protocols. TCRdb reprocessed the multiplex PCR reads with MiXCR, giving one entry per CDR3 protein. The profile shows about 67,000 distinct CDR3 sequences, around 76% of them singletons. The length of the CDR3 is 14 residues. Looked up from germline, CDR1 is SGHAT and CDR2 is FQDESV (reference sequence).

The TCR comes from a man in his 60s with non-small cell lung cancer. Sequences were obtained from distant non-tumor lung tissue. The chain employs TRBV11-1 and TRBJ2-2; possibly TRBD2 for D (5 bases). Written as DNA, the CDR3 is TGTGCCAGCAGTTATACTAGTGGCGTCGGGGAACTGTTTTTT. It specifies CASSYTSGVGELFF.